Listed here are 18 T cell receptor beta chains from one sample, sequenced in a study of blood T cell repertoires in COVID-19 (dated by TCRdb to the early 2020s). Preparation of the library involved the immunoSEQ multiplex PCR assay. This immuneACCESS table, as held by TCRdb, lists in-frame sequences with V and J called but not all clones. Of the missing ones, under half trace to an unresolved V gene in checked studies; the others have no known cause. This sample has about 110,000 clones in its table, and around 75% of those were observed once. The ten largest account for 0.9% of the sample. Sample: peripheral blood. The source is a human donor with acute or convalescent COVID-19. The donor label of this sample is uncertain.

This rearrangement joins TRBV7-9 to TRBJ1-5, with 7 bases matching TRBD1. Germline lookup yields CDR1 SEHNR and CDR2 FQNEAQ (reference sequence). This CDR3 comprises 15 residues. Losses at the gene ends were 5 bases for V and 7 bases for J; bases not matched to a gene: 11. CDR3 residues: CASSPNTGAGQPQHF. CDR3 coding DNA: TGTGCCAGCAGCCCAAACACAGGGGCGGGACAGCCCCAGCATTTT. Full variable domain (remainder filled in from reference TRBV7-9 and TRBJ1-5): DTGVSQNPRHKITKRGQNVTFRCDPISEHNRLYWYRQTLGQGPEFLTYFQNEAQLEKSRLLSDRFSAERPKGSFSTLEIQRTEQGDSAMYLCASSPNTGAGQPQHFGDGTRLSIL.

This clone was detected once. The genes are TRBV5-1 and TRBJ2-2; 7 bases align to TRBD1. The length of the CDR3 is 16 residues. The germline V gene has CDR1 SGHRS and CDR2 YFSETQ. Losses at the gene ends were 4 bases for V and 2 bases for J; bases not matched to a gene: 8. The CDR3 region is CASSQIQGVNTGELFF. The CDR3 nucleotides read TGCGCCAGCAGCCAGATTCAGGGGGTTAACACCGGGGAGCTGTTTTTT.

In this sample, this clone turned up a few times. At the DNA level, this CDR3 is encoded by other sequences in the same sample as well. CDR3 in DNA: TGTGCCAGCTCACCTGGGCTAAATGAAAAACTGTTTTTT. Residues: CASSPGLNEKLFF. This sequence joins TRBV18 and TRBJ1-4, with D hard to call. This CDR3 spans 13 amino acids. Germline loops: CDR1 KGHSH, CDR2 LQKENI. V was trimmed by 3 bases and J by 5 bases, leaving 7 bases between them.

V is TRBV15 and J is TRBJ2-5; no definite D call. Trimming left V 3 bases short and J 5 bases short, with 10 bases between. Germline V lookup: CDR1 LNHNV, CDR2 YYDKDF (reference sequence). This CDR3 comprises 13 residues. The CDR3 region has the DNA TGTGCCACCAGCAGGGAAGGCAGGGAGACCCAGTACTTC. It specifies CATSREGRETQYF.

CDR3 DNA: TGTGCCAGCAGCTTAGGGCAGGGGACAGACACCATATATTTT. This codes for CASSLGQGTDTIYF. This rearrangement joins TRBV13 to TRBJ1-3; 7 bases are shared with TRBD1. The length of the CDR3 is 14 residues. CDR1 is PRHDT, CDR2 FYEKMQ, per germline (reference sequence). The junction had 4 bases not matched to a gene; V was cut back by 0 bases and J by 8 bases. Full variable domain (outside the CDR3, taken from reference TRBV13 and TRBJ1-3): AAGVIQSPRHLIKEKRETATLKCYPIPRHDTVYWYQQGPGQDPQFLISFYEKMQSDKGSIPDRFSAQQFSDYHSELNMSSLELGDSALYFCASSLGQGTDTIYFGEGSWLTVV.

The V call is TRBV5-1, the J call TRBJ2-4; 11 bases line up with TRBD1. V dropped 4 bases and J dropped 5; count of bases not matched to a gene: 8. The CDR3 totals 16 residues. Per the germline V gene, CDR1 is SGHRS and CDR2 is YFSETQ. The CDR3 loop reads CASSLGTGGGQNIQYF. In nucleotides, the CDR3 is TGCGCCAGCAGCCTAGGGACAGGGGGAGGCCAAAACATTCAGTACTTC.

The chain has TRBV27 and TRBJ2-1, with D perhaps TRBD2 (5 bases). The CDR3 has 13 amino acids. Trimming took off 5 bases at V and 8 bases at J, with 13 bases between the two ends. Germline lookup yields CDR1 MNHEY and CDR2 SMNVEV (reference sequence). The CDR3 loop reads CASSKLEAHEQFF. CDR3 in DNA: TGTGCCAGCAGTAAACTAGAGGCCCATGAGCAGTTCTTC.

The sample holds many counts of this clone. The chain joins TRBV4-2 to TRBJ1-1; no reliable D call. The CDR3 sequence is 16 residues long. Between the trimmed V and J ends, which lost 2 bases and 1 base, there was a span of 14 bases. CDR1 is LGHNA and CDR2 is YNFKEQ in the germline V gene. The CDR3 is CASSQTPTGRNTEAFF. The CDR3 DNA follows: TGTGCCAGCAGCCAAACCCCGACTGGAAGGAACACTGAAGCTTTCTTT.

The chain employs TRBV24-1 and TRBJ2-1; D is perhaps TRBD2 (5 bases). Germline lookup yields CDR1 KGHDR and CDR2 SFDVKD. The CDR3 loop spans 15 amino acids. Trimming took off 3 bases at V and 3 bases at J, with 11 bases between the two ends. The CDR3 sequence: CATSDPGGGYNEQFF. The CDR3 DNA sequence: TGTGCCACCAGTGATCCCGGAGGCGGCTACAATGAGCAGTTCTTC.

The chain combines TRBV4-1 with TRBJ1-1; D possibly corresponds to TRBD1 (6 bases). Trimming removed 4 bases at V and 2 bases at J, with 11 bases between. The CDR3 is made up of 14 amino acids. From germline, CDR1 is MGHRA and CDR2 YSYEKL. The CDR3 coding sequence is TGCGCCAGCAGCCGCGAGGACAGTAACACTGAAGCTTTCTTT. Residues: CASSREDSNTEAFF.

The chain links TRBV4-1 to TRBJ1-2, with D possibly being TRBD1 (5 bases). The germline V gene encodes CDR1 MGHRA and CDR2 YSYEKL. This CDR3 is built from 16 residues. Trimming pared 1 base from V and 4 bases from J, leaving 16 bases between. DNA of the CDR3: TGCGCCAGCAGCCAAGGCCCCCCGGGGGGGGGCTATGGCTACACCTTC. Protein product: CASSQGPPGGGYGYTF.

V usage is TRBV18 and J usage is TRBJ1-1, with D tentatively TRBD1 (5 bases). This CDR3 is 16 amino acids long. In germline, CDR1 is KGHSH, CDR2 LQKENI. Trimming cost V 3 bases and J 1 base, with 15 bases left between them. CDR3 sequence: CASSPRQGKGNTEAFF. The CDR3, as DNA: TGTGCCAGCTCACCTAGGCAGGGTAAGGGGAACACTGAAGCTTTCTTT.

The V and J genes are TRBV15 and TRBJ2-2, with D possibly matching TRBD1 (6 bases). Germline assignment: CDR1 LNHNV and CDR2 YYDKDF (reference sequence). The CDR3 runs 16 residues. Trimming left V 1 base short and J 7 bases short, with 16 bases between. The CDR3 is CATSRGGTIPYGELFF. The CDR3 DNA follows: TGTGCCACCAGCAGAGGTGGGACAATCCCCTACGGGGAGCTGTTTTTT.

The chain is built from TRBV12-3 or TRBV12-4 and TRBJ1-5; D is unclear. Trimming left V 5 bases short and J 3 bases short, with 8 bases between. The CDR3 is made up of 13 amino acids. The CDR3 here is CASSLKLNQPQHF. CDR3 nucleotides: TGTGCCAGCAGTCTAAAACTCAATCAGCCCCAGCATTTT.

The chain is built from TRBV7-9 and TRBJ1-1; D possibly corresponds to TRBD1 (6 bases). V was pared by 6 bases and J by 1 base, with 12 bases between. The CDR3 is made up of 14 amino acids. Germline CDR1 and CDR2: SEHNR and FQNEAQ (reference sequence). This CDR3 is CASRDSGQNTEAFF. The CDR3 DNA follows: TGTGCCAGCAGGGACTCGGGACAGAACACTGAAGCTTTCTTT.

This clone was counted only a few times. The V call is TRBV21-1, the J call TRBJ1-1; the table's D call, TRBD1, has no DNA check behind it. TRBV21-1 is designated a pseudogene. The CDR3 is 14 residues long. The CDR3 spells CASSKRDRGTEAFF. CDR3 nucleotide sequence: TGTGCCAGCAGCAAAAGGGACAGGGGGACTGAAGCTTTCTTT.

The chain recombines TRBV20-1 with TRBJ1-2; no clear D. Per the germline V gene, CDR1 is DFQATT and CDR2 is SNEGSKA (reference sequence). V gave up 6 bases and J gave up 7 bases, with 9 bases separating them. The CDR3 is made up of 10 amino acids. CDR3 protein: CSALLGGYTF. As DNA, the CDR3 is TGCAGTGCACTATTAGGTGGCTACACCTTC.

V and J are TRBV10-3 and TRBJ2-3; 9 positions match TRBD1. V shed 5 bases, J shed 0 bases, and the junction held 3 bases outside the gene matches. The CDR3 is 15 amino acids. In germline, CDR1 is ENHRY, CDR2 SYGVKD. The CDR3 loop reads CAISTGTGSTDTQYF. Here the CDR3 DNA reads TGTGCCATCAGTACCGGGACAGGGAGCACAGATACGCAGTATTTT.